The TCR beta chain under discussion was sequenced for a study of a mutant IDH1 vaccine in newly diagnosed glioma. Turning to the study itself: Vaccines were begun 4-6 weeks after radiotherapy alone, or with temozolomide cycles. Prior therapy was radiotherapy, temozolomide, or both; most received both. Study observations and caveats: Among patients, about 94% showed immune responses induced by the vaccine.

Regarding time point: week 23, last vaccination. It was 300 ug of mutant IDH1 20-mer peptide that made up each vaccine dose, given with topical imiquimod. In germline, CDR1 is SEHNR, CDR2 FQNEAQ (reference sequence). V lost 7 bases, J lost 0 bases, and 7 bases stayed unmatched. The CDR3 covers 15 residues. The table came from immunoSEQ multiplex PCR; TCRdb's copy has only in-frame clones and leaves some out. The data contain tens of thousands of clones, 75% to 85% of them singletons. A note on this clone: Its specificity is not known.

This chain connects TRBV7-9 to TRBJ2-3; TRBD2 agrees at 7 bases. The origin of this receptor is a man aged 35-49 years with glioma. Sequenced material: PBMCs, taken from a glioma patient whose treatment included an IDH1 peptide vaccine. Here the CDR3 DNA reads TGTGCCAGCACCCCCCGCGGGGGTAGCACAGATACGCAGTATTTT. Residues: CASTPRGGSTDTQYF.